Shown below are 25 T cell receptor beta chains from a single sample sequenced in a study of T cells in narcolepsy. Generated by immunoSEQ multiplex PCR, the TCRdb table keeps only in-frame clones and is missing some. The table shows about 25,000 clones, with approximately 85% occurring only once. Sequenced: CD45RA- memory CD4+ T cells from PBMCs. Every receptor here comes from a human donor with narcolepsy.

V is TRBV5-6 and J is TRBJ2-5; D is ambiguous. Trimming stripped 2 bases from V and 4 bases from J, with 12 bases between. The CDR3 totals 14 residues. Per germline, CDR1 SGHDT and CDR2 YYEEEE. In DNA form, the CDR3 reads TGTGCCAGCAGCTTTTTGACGTCGGGAGAGACCCAGTACTTC. Translating gives CASSFLTSGETQYF.

This clone has more than one count but fewer than ten. This chain connects TRBV6-6 to TRBJ1-4, with a weak D call TRBD1 (5 bases). The CDR3 has 14 residues. Trimming pared 2 bases from V and 8 bases from J, leaving 12 bases between. CDR1 is MNHNY and CDR2 is SVGAGI in the germline V gene (reference sequence). In DNA form, the CDR3 reads TGTGCCAGCAGTTACGGCAGGGTCGAGGAAAAACTGTTTTTT. Residues: CASSYGRVEEKLFF.

The genes are TRBV7-2 and TRBJ1-5, with D possibly TRBD1 on 5 matching bases. Trimming cost V 5 bases and J 4 bases, with 9 bases left between them. Germline V gene lookup returns CDR1 SGHTA and CDR2 FQGNSA. This CDR3 contains 13 residues. DNA of the CDR3: TGTGCCAGCAGCCTGCGGGGGAATCAGCCCCAGCATTTT. Residues: CASSLRGNQPQHF.

V usage is TRBV19 and J usage is TRBJ2-7; 12 positions match TRBD1. The junction had 6 bases not matched to a gene; V was cut back by 6 bases and J by 0 bases. Germline-derived CDR1 and CDR2 are LNHDA and SQIVND (reference sequence). The CDR3 loop spans 16 amino acids. Here the CDR3 reads CASSGGQGASSYEQYF. DNA of the CDR3: TGTGCCAGTAGCGGGGGACAGGGGGCTTCCTCCTACGAGCAGTACTTC.

The chain carries TRBV5-1 and TRBJ2-2; D gene ambiguous. Germline lookup yields CDR1 SGHRS and CDR2 YFSETQ. V lost 1 base and J 2 bases, leaving 6 bases between the germline ends. The length of the CDR3 is 14 residues. CDR3: CASSLRLNTGELFF. Written as DNA, the CDR3 is TGCGCCAGCAGCTTGCGTCTCAACACCGGGGAGCTGTTTTTT.

The J gene is TRBJ1-5, the V gene TRBV19; TRBD1 matches at 11 bases. V lost 5 bases and J lost 3; bases outside the gene matches: 12. Germline CDR1 LNHDA, CDR2 SQIVND (reference sequence). The CDR3 has 18 amino acids. CDR3 bases: TGTGCCAGTAGTTCCCGGACAGGGGGCGAAAGGGACAATCAGCCCCAGCATTTT. Residues: CASSSRTGGERDNQPQHF.

This clone was counted a few times. This chain links TRBV6-4 with TRBJ1-2; 7 bases map to TRBD1. CDR1 MRHNA and CDR2 SNTAGT come from the germline V gene. CDR3 size: 13 residues. The ends lost 6 bases at V and 0 bases at J; junction bases unmatched: 1. The CDR3 is CASSTGANYGYTF. Here the CDR3 DNA reads TGTGCCAGCAGCACAGGGGCTAACTATGGCTACACCTTC.

This rearrangement joins TRBV9 to TRBJ2-5; TRBD2 agrees at 8 bases. This CDR3 is built from 14 residues. Trimming took 0 bases from V and 5 from J; bases not matched to a gene: 3. The germline V gene has CDR1 SGDLS and CDR2 YYNGEE. The CDR3 reads CASSVETSAETQYF. For the CDR3, the DNA is TGTGCCAGCAGCGTAGAGACTAGCGCGGAGACCCAGTACTTC.

The chain is built from TRBV6-5 and TRBJ1-5, with 10 bases fitting TRBD1. This CDR3 comprises 15 residues. Unmatched junction bases numbered 9, after V lost 6 bases and J lost 7 bases. Germline V CDR1 and CDR2: MNHEY, SVGAGI. The CDR3 sequence is CASSPKPGQGQPQHF. DNA of the CDR3: TGTGCCAGCAGCCCGAAACCGGGACAGGGGCAGCCCCAGCATTTT.

V gene TRBV5-1 combines with J gene TRBJ2-7, with D uncertain. Germline V gives CDR1 SGHRS, CDR2 YFSETQ. The CDR3 covers 12 residues. V was pared by 2 bases and J by 7 bases, with 10 bases between. CDR3: CASSLQPWEQYF. CDR3 in DNA: TGCGCCAGCAGCTTACAGCCCTGGGAGCAGTACTTC.

The rearrangement uses TRBV15 and TRBJ1-2; 8 bases match TRBD1. The CDR3 runs 16 residues. Germline CDR1 reads LNHNV; CDR2 reads YYDKDF (reference sequence). The V gene end was trimmed by 1 base and the J gene end by 2 bases; junction bases not matched to a gene: 6. CDR3 sequence (DNA): TGTGCCACCAGCAGAGTTGGACAGGGAAGGAACTATGGCTACACCTTC. This codes for CATSRVGQGRNYGYTF.

This chain uses TRBV28 with TRBJ2-5; TRBD2 agrees at 12 bases. This CDR3 spans 15 amino acids. In germline, CDR1 is MDHEN, CDR2 SYDVKM. J gave up 4 bases and V 4 bases, and 4 bases lay outside the gene matches. In DNA form, the CDR3 reads TGTGCCAGCAGTTCGACTAGCGGGAGTGTAGAGACCCAGTACTTC. The encoded protein is CASSSTSGSVETQYF.

This chain connects TRBV6-6 to TRBJ1-1; TRBD1 is a possible D gene (6 bases). V was cut by 0 bases and J by 4 bases, with 9 bases left in between. The CDR3 consists of 14 residues. In germline, CDR1 is MNHNY, CDR2 SVGAGI (reference sequence). CDR3 in amino acids: CASSYSIGGTEAFF. The CDR3 DNA follows: TGTGCCAGCAGTTACTCGATAGGGGGCACTGAAGCTTTCTTT.

The chain recombines TRBV6-1 with TRBJ2-1, with TRBD1 matching 8 bases. Germline V CDR1 and CDR2: MNHNS, SASEGT. The CDR3 totals 14 residues. The J segment lost 4 bases and the V segment lost 7 bases, leaving 6 bases of the junction unmatched. Here the CDR3 DNA reads TGTGCCAGCATTTATGGGGACAGGTACAATGAGCAGTTCTTC. Its translation: CASIYGDRYNEQFF.

V and J are TRBV25-1 and TRBJ2-1; TRBD2 matches 9 bases. The V gene's germline CDR1 is MGHDK and CDR2 SYGVNS. The CDR3 has 15 residues. Germline trimming cut 3 bases from V and 9 bases from J; bases unmatched to any gene: 9. CDR3 DNA: TGTGCCAGCAGTGATAGCGGGAGACCGATGGGTGAGCAGTTCTTC. Protein product: CASSDSGRPMGEQFF.

The chain recombines TRBV28 with TRBJ2-4; D perhaps matches TRBD1 (5 bases). Between the trimmed V and J ends, which lost 2 bases and 0 bases, there was a span of 14 bases. The germline V gene encodes CDR1 MDHEN and CDR2 SYDVKM. CDR3 length equals 17 residues. The CDR3 is CASSLPGHQGAKNIQYF. In DNA, the CDR3 is TGTGCCAGCAGTTTACCCGGGCACCAGGGAGCCAAAAACATTCAGTACTTC.

This clone was counted once. The chain uses TRBV6-6 and TRBJ2-7; 8 positions match TRBD2. From germline, CDR1 is MNHNY and CDR2 SVGAGI (reference sequence). The CDR3 runs to 15 residues. V trimming: 6 bases; J trimming: 3 bases; junction bases outside the gene matches: 10. The CDR3 here is CASRRGNSGDYEQYF. As DNA, the CDR3 is TGTGCCAGCAGGAGAGGAAATAGCGGGGACTACGAGCAGTACTTC.

The chain recombines TRBV11-3 with TRBJ2-1; D uncertain. V was trimmed by 2 bases and J by 7 bases, leaving 6 bases between them. The CDR3 sequence is 12 residues long. Germline CDR1 SGHNT, CDR2 YENEEA. The CDR3 protein is CASSLNLNEQFF. As DNA, the CDR3 is TGTGCCAGCAGCTTAAACCTAAATGAGCAGTTCTTC.

This chain uses TRBV6-5 with TRBJ2-1; TRBD2 matches 10 bases. The CDR3 has 15 residues. The J segment lost 5 bases and the V segment lost 5 bases, leaving 6 bases of the junction unmatched. Germline V gives CDR1 MNHEY, CDR2 SVGAGI. The CDR3 spells CASSAGTSDNNEQFF. DNA for the CDR3: TGTGCCAGCAGTGCAGGGACTAGCGATAACAATGAGCAGTTCTTC.

This chain connects TRBV29-1 to TRBJ1-2; D is perhaps TRBD1 (5 bases). V lost 2 bases, J lost 8 bases, and 18 bases lay in between. CDR3 length equals 14 residues. Germline values: CDR1 SQVTM, CDR2 ANQGSEA. CDR3 sequence (DNA): TGCAGCGTTGAATTGTTGACCAGGGAAGGAGGCTACACCTTC. Residues: CSVELLTREGGYTF.

The V gene is TRBV5-1, the J gene TRBJ1-3; D unresolved. Germline CDR1 and CDR2: SGHRS and YFSETQ. The CDR3 loop spans 15 amino acids. Between the trimmed V and J ends, which lost 4 bases and 2 bases, there was a span of 13 bases. In nucleotides, the CDR3 is TGCGCCAGCAGCAGAGGGATGGAACCTGGAAACACCATATATTTT. Translation: CASSRGMEPGNTIYF.

J is TRBJ2-7 and V is TRBV19; 7 bases are shared with TRBD2. J lost 6 bases, V lost 1 base, and 6 bases had no gene match. This CDR3 contains 14 residues. Germline-derived CDR1 and CDR2 are LNHDA and SQIVND (reference sequence). CDR3 protein: CASSIVLSSGEQYF. CDR3 coding DNA: TGTGCCAGTAGTATAGTTTTATCTAGCGGCGAGCAGTACTTC.

The chain joins TRBV6-1 to TRBJ2-1; 7 nucleotides align to TRBD2. The length of the CDR3 is 16 residues. CDR1 MNHNS and CDR2 SASEGT come from the germline V gene. Trimming took 1 base from V and 8 from J; bases not matched to a gene: 11. Written as DNA, the CDR3 is TGTGCCAGCAGTGAAGGGTGGGAGGGCGTTCGCGATGAGCAGTTCTTC. Protein product: CASSEGWEGVRDEQFF.

The chain has TRBV5-4 and TRBJ1-6; the match to TRBD1 covers 8 bases. Germline V gives CDR1 SGHNT, CDR2 YYREEE (reference sequence). Trimming at V came to 0 bases and at J to 10 bases, leaving 6 bases not matched to a gene. CDR3 length equals 15 residues. CDR3 region: CASSLGTGFDSPLHF. The CDR3 bases are TGTGCCAGCAGCTTGGGGACAGGGTTCGACTCACCCCTCCACTTT.

The chain carries TRBV4-2 and TRBJ2-3, with a weak D call TRBD1 (6 bases). CDR1 and CDR2 from the germline V gene are LGHNA and YNFKEQ. This CDR3 is built from 14 residues. The V gene lost 3 bases and the J gene lost 6 bases, with 13 bases spanning the gap. The CDR3 here is CASSQDDRMDTQYF. For the CDR3, the DNA is TGTGCCAGCAGCCAGGATGACAGGATGGATACGCAGTATTTT.